This entry lists 4 T cell receptor beta chains sequenced from one sample in a study of T cell responses to AZD1222 COVID-19 vaccine. Sequenced by immunoSEQ multiplex PCR; TCRdb stores in-frame clones only, minus some. The sample has approximately 150,000 clones, roughly 90% seen once; the top ten hold approximately 1.5%. The material sequenced was peripheral blood, taken on day 0 of AZD1222 vaccination. Receptors were obtained from an adult in good health.

The chain combines TRBV5-4 with TRBJ1-2; maybe TRBD1 (5 bases). V was pared by 4 bases and J by 0 bases, with 10 bases between. This CDR3 contains 14 residues. From germline, CDR1 is SGHNT and CDR2 YYREEE (reference sequence). For the CDR3, the DNA is TGTGCCAGCAGCAGCAGGGCTACTAACTATGGCTACACCTTC. Translation gives CASSSRATNYGYTF.

The chain recombines TRBV29-1 with TRBJ2-7, with D possibly being TRBD1 (5 bases). Looked up from germline, CDR1 is SQVTM and CDR2 is ANQGSEA. This CDR3 is 14 amino acids long. With 0 bases removed from V and 3 bases from J, the gap between germline ends came to 12 bases. CDR3 bases: TGCAGCGTTGAAGATCCCGGACATCTCTACGAGCAGTACTTC. It translates to CSVEDPGHLYEQYF.

This rearrangement joins TRBV2 to TRBJ1-6; D not resolved. Trimming pared 2 bases from V and 7 bases from J, leaving 9 bases between. Per the germline V gene, CDR1 is SNHLY and CDR2 is FYNNEI. CDR3 length: 14 residues. The CDR3 DNA follows: TGTGCCAGCAGTGAAAGGCTCGAAAATTCACCCCTCCACTTT. It yields the protein CASSERLENSPLHF.

This clone was recorded once. Here the CDR3 reads CSASVADTQYF. DNA of the CDR3: TGCAGTGCTAGTGTAGCAGATACGCAGTATTTT. The V gene is TRBV20-1, the J gene TRBJ2-3, with D uncertain. In germline, CDR1 is DFQATT, CDR2 SNEGSKA (reference sequence). V dropped 3 bases and J dropped 4 bases, with 5 bases sitting between them. CDR3 size: 11 residues.